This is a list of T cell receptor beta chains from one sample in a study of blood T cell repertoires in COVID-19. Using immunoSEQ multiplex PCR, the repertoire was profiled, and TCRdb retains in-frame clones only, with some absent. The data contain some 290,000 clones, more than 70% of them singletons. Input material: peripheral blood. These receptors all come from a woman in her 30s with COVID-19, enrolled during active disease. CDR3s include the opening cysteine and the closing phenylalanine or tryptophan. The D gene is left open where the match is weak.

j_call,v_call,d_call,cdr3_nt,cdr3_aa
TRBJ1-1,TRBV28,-,TGTGCCAGTCAGGGATACACTGAAGCTTTCTTT,CASQGYTEAFF
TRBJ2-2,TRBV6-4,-,TGTGCCAGCAGTGCCGACCCTAGTGGCACCGGGGAGCTGTTTTTT,CASSADPSGTGELFF
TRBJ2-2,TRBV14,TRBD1,TGTGCCAGCAGCCATTTCCTTACTCTGGGTCTCTGTTTCAGACAGGGGACTGATAGCGGGGAGCTGTTTTTT,CASSHFLTLGLCFRQGTDSGELFF
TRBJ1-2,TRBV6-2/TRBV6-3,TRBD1,TGTGCCAGCAGTTTTACCGGGACAGGGACCTATGGCTACACCTTC,CASSFTGTGTYGYTF
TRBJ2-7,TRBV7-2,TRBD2,TGTGCCAGCAGCTTCACTAGCGGTCCCTACGAGCAGTACTTC,CASSFTSGPYEQYF
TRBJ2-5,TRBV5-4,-,TGTGCCAGCAGCTTACCGGACTGGAACCAAGAGACCCAGTACTTC,CASSLPDWNQETQYF
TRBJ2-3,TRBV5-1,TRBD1,TGCGCCAGCAGGGGACAGGGTACAGATACGCAGTATTTT,CASRGQGTDTQYF
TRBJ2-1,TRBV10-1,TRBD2,TGCGCCAGCAGTCCAGCGGGGAATTCGTACAATGAGCAGTTCTTC,CASSPAGNSYNEQFF
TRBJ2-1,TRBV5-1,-,TGCGCCAGCAGCTTCGCTAGCTTTGAGCAGTTCTTC,CASSFASFEQFF
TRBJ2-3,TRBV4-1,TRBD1,TGCGCCAGCAGCCAAGTCCAGGGGGCGGGTACAGATACGCAGTATTTT,CASSQVQGAGTDTQYF